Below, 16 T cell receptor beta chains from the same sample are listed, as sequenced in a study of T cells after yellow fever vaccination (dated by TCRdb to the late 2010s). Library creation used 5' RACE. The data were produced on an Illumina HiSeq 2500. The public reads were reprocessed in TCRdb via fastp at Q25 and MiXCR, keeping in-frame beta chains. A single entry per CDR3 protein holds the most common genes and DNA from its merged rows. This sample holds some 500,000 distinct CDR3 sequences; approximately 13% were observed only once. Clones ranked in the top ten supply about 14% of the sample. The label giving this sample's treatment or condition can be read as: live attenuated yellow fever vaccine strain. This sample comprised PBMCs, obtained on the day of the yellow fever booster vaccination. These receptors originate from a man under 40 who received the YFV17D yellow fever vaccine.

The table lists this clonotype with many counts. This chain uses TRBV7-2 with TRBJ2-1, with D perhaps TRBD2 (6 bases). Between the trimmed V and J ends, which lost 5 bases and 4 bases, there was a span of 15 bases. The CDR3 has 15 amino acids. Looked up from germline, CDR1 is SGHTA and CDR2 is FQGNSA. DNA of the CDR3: TGTGCCAGCAGCGCCCACCGGGACTTTTACAATGAGCAGTTCTTC. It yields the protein CASSAHRDFYNEQFF.

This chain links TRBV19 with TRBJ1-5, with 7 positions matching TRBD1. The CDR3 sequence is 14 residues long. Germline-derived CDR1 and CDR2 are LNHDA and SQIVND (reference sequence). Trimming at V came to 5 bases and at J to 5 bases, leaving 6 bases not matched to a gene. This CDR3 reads CASSHQGVDQPQHF. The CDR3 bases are TGTGCCAGTAGTCATCAGGGGGTGGATCAGCCCCAGCATTTT.

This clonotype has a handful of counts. The CDR3 protein is CASTNWVDYQQFF. The CDR3 bases are TGTGCCAGCACCAACTGGGTGGACTACCAGCAGTTCTTC. The chain couples TRBV12-3 or TRBV12-4 to TRBJ2-1; tentative D call: TRBD2 (6 bases). Trimming shortened V by 7 bases and J by 11 bases, and 18 bases separated the two germline ends. There are 13 residues in the CDR3.

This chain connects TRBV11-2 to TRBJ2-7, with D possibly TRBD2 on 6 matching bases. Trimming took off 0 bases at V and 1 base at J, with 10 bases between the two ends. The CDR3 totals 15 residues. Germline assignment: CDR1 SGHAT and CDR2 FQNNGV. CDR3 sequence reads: CASSLETRYSYEQYF. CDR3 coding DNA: TGTGCCAGCAGCTTAGAGACTAGATATTCCTACGAGCAGTACTTC.

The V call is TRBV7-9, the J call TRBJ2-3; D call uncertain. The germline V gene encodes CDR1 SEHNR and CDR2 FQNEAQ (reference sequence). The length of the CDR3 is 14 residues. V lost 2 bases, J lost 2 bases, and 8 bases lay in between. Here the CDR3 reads CASSLPANTDTQYF. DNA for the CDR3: TGTGCCAGCAGCTTACCGGCGAACACAGATACGCAGTATTTT.

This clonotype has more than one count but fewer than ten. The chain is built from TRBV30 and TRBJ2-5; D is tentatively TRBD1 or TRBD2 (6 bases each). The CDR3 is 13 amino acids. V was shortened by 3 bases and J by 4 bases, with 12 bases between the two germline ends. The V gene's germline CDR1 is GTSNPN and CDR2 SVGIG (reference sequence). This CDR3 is CAWSSGARETQYF. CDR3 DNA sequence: TGTGCCTGGAGCTCGGGGGCGCGAGAGACCCAGTACTTC.

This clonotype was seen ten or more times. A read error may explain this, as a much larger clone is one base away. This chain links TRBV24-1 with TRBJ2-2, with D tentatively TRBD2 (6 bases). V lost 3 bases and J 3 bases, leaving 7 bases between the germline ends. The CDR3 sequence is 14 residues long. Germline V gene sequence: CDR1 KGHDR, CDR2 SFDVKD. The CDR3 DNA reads TGTGCCACCAGTGATGCGGGGTACACCGGGGAGCTGTTTTTT. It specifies CATSDAGYTGELFF.

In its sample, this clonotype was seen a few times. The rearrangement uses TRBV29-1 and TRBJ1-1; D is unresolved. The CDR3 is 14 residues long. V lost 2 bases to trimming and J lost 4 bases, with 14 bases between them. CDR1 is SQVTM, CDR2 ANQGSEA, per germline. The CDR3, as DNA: TGCAGCGTTGAAAGGGATCGCGGCAGCACTGAAGCTTTCTTT. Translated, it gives CSVERDRGSTEAFF.

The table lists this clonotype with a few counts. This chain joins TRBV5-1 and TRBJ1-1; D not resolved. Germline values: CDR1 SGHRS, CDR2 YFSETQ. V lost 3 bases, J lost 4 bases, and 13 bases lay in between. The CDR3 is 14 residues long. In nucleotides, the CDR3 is TGCGCCAGCAGCTACTCCGGTAGTGTCACTGAAGCTTTCTTT. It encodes CASSYSGSVTEAFF. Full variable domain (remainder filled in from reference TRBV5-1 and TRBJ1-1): KAGVTQTPRYLIKTRGQQVTLSCSPISGHRSVSWYQQTPGQGLQFLFEYFSETQRNKGNFPGRFSGRQFSNSRSEMNVSTLELGDSALYLCASSYSGSVTEAFFGQGTRLTVV.

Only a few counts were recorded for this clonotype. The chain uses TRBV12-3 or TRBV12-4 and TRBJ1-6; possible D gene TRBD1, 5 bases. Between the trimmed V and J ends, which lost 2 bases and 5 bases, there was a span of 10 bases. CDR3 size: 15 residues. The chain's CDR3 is CASSLSDTDNSPLHF. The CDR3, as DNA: TGTGCCAGCAGTTTATCGGACACTGATAATTCACCCCTCCACTTT.

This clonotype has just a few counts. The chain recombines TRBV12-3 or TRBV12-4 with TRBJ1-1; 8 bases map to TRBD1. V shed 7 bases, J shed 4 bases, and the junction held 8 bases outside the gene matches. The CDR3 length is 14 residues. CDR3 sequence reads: CASTKDRVFTEAFF. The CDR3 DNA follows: TGTGCCAGCACCAAGGACAGGGTCTTCACTGAAGCTTTCTTT.

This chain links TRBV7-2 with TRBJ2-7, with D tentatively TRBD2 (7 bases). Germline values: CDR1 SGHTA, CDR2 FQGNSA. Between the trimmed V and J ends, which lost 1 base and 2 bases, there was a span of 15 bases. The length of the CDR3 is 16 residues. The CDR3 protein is CASSLVRGTQPYEQYF. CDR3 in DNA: TGTGCCAGCAGCTTAGTGCGGGGGACACAGCCCTACGAGCAGTACTTC.

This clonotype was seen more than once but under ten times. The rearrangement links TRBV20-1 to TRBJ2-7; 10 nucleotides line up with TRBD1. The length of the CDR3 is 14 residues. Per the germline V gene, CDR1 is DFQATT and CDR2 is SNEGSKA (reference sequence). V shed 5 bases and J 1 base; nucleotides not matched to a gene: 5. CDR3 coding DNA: TGCAGTGCTCCCAGACAGGGGGCTTCCTACGAGCAGTACTTC. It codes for CSAPRQGASYEQYF.

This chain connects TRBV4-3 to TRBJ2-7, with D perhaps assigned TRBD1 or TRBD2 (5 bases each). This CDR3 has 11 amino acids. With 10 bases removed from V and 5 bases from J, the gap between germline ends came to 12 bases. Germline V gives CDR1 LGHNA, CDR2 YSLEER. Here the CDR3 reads CANGRGHEQYF. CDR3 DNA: TGCGCCAACGGTCGGGGCCACGAGCAGTACTTC.

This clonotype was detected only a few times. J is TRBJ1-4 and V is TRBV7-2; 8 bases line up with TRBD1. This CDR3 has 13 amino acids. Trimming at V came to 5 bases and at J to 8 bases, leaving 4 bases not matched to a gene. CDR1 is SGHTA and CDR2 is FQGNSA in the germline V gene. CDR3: CASSRDRREKLFF. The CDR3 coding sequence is TGTGCCAGCAGCCGGGACAGGAGGGAAAAACTGTTTTTT.

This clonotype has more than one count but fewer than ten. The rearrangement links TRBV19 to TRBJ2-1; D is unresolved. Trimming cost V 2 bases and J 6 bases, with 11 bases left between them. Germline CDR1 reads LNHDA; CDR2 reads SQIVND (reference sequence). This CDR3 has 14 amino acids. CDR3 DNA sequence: TGTGCCAGTAGTATAAGCCCTAGAGGCAATGAGCAGTTCTTC. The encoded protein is CASSISPRGNEQFF.